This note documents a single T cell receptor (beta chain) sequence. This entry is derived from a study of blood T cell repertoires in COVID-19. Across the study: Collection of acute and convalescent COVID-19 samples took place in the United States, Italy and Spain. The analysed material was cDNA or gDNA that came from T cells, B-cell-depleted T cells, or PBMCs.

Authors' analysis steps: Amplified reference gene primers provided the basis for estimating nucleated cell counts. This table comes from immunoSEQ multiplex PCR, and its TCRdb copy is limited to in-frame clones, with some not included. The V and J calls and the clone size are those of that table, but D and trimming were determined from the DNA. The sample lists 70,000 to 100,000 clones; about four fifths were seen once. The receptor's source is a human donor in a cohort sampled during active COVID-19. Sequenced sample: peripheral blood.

The CDR3 loop is CASSLGANEQYF. Here the CDR3 DNA reads TGTGCCAGCAGCTTGGGGGCAAACGAGCAGTACTTC. The gene calls are TRBV5-4 and TRBJ2-7; the D is unclear. Germline V gene data show CDR1 as SGHNT and CDR2 as YYREEE (reference sequence). CDR3 length equals 12 residues. The V end was cut by 0 bases, the J end by 5 bases, with 6 bases between.